The rows below give T cell receptor beta chains drawn from one sample of a study of T cell repertoires in cytomegalovirus infection. Their antigen targets remain unknown. MiXCR, run by TCRdb on the reads, gives a single entry per CDR3 protein. The table has some 920,000 distinct CDR3 sequences, 25% to 40% seen once. Sequenced material: cultured CD8+ T cells from PBMCs, taken from culture after CMV antigen stimulation. These receptors were obtained from a human donor in good health (CMV status not recorded). Some clones in this sample may be carry-over from other donors' samples. CDR3s include the opening cysteine and the closing phenylalanine or tryptophan. Fields, in order: V gene, J gene, D gene, clone size, CDR3 protein, CDR3 DNA. A D gene is named only where the DNA matches it firmly. Clone size is shown for a subset of rows, as once, few, many or a class of expanded clone.

>TRBV7-9|TRBJ1-1|.|many
CASRAAVSNTEAFF
TGTGCCAGCAGAGCTGCGGTCTCGAACACTGAAGCTTTCTTT
>TRBV14|TRBJ2-4|.|few
CASSQDYQGPKAKNIQYF
TGTGCCAGCAGCCAAGATTATCAAGGGCCCAAAGCCAAAAACATTCAGTACTTC
>TRBV7-2|TRBJ2-5|TRBD1|many
CASRMEQGAGETQYF
TGTGCCAGCAGGATGGAACAGGGGGCTGGTGAGACCCAGTACTTC
>TRBV10-3|TRBJ1-5|.|few
CAISAGEGQPQHF
TGTGCCATCAGTGCTGGGGAGGGACAGCCCCAGCATTTT
>TRBV14|TRBJ1-4|.|.
CASSQQQGPTNEKLFF
TGTGCCAGCAGCCAACAACAGGGCCCAACTAATGAAAAACTGTTTTTT
>TRBV19|TRBJ2-2|.|.
CASREGRNTGELFF
TGTGCCAGTAGGGAGGGAAGGAACACCGGGGAGCTGTTTTTT
>TRBV7-6|TRBJ1-1|.|.
CASSAATVDEAFF
TGTGCCAGCAGCGCAGCGACAGTCGATGAAGCTTTCTTT
>TRBV7-6|TRBJ2-1|.|many
CASSLASRRNEQFF
TGTGCCAGCAGCTTAGCGTCACGTCGGAATGAGCAGTTCTTC
>TRBV12-3/TRBV12-4|TRBJ1-1|.|many
CATQREGGVATEAFF
TGTGCCACCCAGAGGGAGGGAGGCGTGGCCACTGAAGCTTTCTTT
>TRBV20-1|TRBJ1-5|.|.
CSAILDNDNQPQHF
TGCAGTGCCATACTAGACAACGACAATCAGCCCCAGCATTTT
>TRBV6-1|TRBJ2-1|.|.
CASIPWGVRGNEQFF
TGTGCCAGCATCCCCTGGGGCGTTCGGGGCAATGAGCAGTTCTTC
>TRBV7-8|TRBJ1-1|.|.
CASSSISGAAEAFF
TGTGCCAGCAGCTCTATCTCCGGGGCCGCTGAAGCTTTCTTT
>TRBV10-3|TRBJ2-4|.|.
CAISEPHVAKNIQYF
TGTGCCATCAGTGAACCCCATGTAGCCAAAAACATTCAGTACTTC
>TRBV7-6|TRBJ1-4|.|many
CASSLEPPATNEKLFF
TGTGCCAGCAGCTTAGAGCCACCAGCAACTAATGAAAAACTGTTTTTT
>TRBV19|TRBJ2-1|TRBD1|few
CASSPPQGTGDLLLRRQFF
TGTGCCAGTAGTCCCCCTCAGGGGACAGGGGACCTCCTACTACGGCGGCAGTTCTTC
>TRBV6-5|TRBJ1-1|.|few
CASSYGPPNTEAFF
TGTGCCAGCAGTTACGGGCCCCCGAACACTGAAGCTTTCTTT
>TRBV4-2|TRBJ1-2|TRBD1|.
CASSQDQGTGPGKYGYTF
TGTGCCAGCAGCCAAGATCAAGGGACAGGCCCGGGAAAATATGGCTACACCTTC
>TRBV27|TRBJ1-2|TRBD1|.
CASSLGNRGYGYTF
TGTGCCAGCAGTTTAGGCAACAGGGGGTATGGCTACACCTTC
>TRBV5-1|TRBJ2-1|TRBD1|.
CASSLRPPGQLLQDEQFF
TGCGCCAGCAGCTTGCGTCCCCCGGGACAGCTCCTTCAGGATGAGCAGTTCTTC
>TRBV11-2|TRBJ2-3|.|.
CASSLVPGTLHIHSEDTQYF
TGTGCCAGCAGCTTAGTTCCGGGGACGCTACACATCCACAGTGAGGATACGCAGTATTTT
>TRBV18|TRBJ2-1|.|.
CASSPPDLSQKSSYNEQFF
TGTGCCAGCTCACCACCGGATCTCTCACAGAAATCTTCCTACAATGAGCAGTTCTTC
>TRBV7-9|TRBJ2-7|.|many
CASSHPDTFSYEQYF
TGTGCCAGCAGCCATCCGGACACCTTTTCCTACGAGCAGTACTTC
>TRBV7-9|TRBJ2-1|.|.
CASSLADRHNEQFF
TGTGCCAGCAGCTTAGCGGACAGACACAATGAGCAGTTCTTC